This T cell receptor beta chain was recorded in a study of T cells in Graves' hyperthyroidism and ophthalmopathy. Across the study: The initial diagnosis was the point when peripheral blood was collected, ahead of any treatment. Study-level points and caveats: Ophthalmopathy was model-predicted a median about 6.9 months pre-onset. Among thyroid clonotypes expanded above 0.001, most also appeared in blood.

This clonotype was seen at least ten times. Antigen: not known. Diagnoses were made from clinical symptoms, serum measures (thyroxine and TRAb), thyroid ultrasound and orbital computed tomography. The germline V and J ends were trimmed by 2 bases and 5 bases, with 12 bases remaining between them. This CDR3 contains 14 residues. CDR1 and CDR2 from the germline V gene are MNHEY and SMNVEV (reference sequence). Researchers took RNA transcripts and amplified the TCR beta CDR3 regions from them. TCR CDR3 regions were first amplified by RT-PCR with HTBI primers. TCRdb used MiXCR to reprocess the multiplex PCR reads, holding one entry per CDR3 protein. This table holds over 450,000 distinct CDR3 sequences, 17% found once.

The V call is TRBV27, the J call TRBJ1-1; D is undetermined. Specimen: blood. The TCR comes from a woman under 30 with Graves' ophthalmopathy. The CDR3 coding sequence is TGTGCCAGCAGTTTACGGCAGGATAGGACTGAAGCTTTCTTT. Amino acid sequence: CASSLRQDRTEAFF.